This T cell receptor (beta chain) is from a study of CD8 T cells in Susac syndrome. The CDR3 is made up of 13 amino acids. CDR1 and CDR2 (germline): SEHNR, FQNEAQ (reference sequence). J was trimmed by 8 bases and V by 8 bases; bases with no gene match: 8. cDNA came from about 0.5 to 1 ug RNA primed by random hexamers. TCRdb independently ran MiXCR on the immunoSEQ multiplex PCR reads; one entry per CDR3 protein. The table has 75,000 or so distinct CDR3 sequences, 94% seen once. Sequencing was performed on CD8+ T cells from PBMCs. The receptor comes from a human donor with Susac syndrome. The J gene is TRBJ1-2, the V gene TRBV7-9; TRBD1 matches 10 bases. CDR3 residues: CASRSGTGDGYTF. The CDR3 DNA follows: TGTGCCAGCCGCTCCGGGACAGGGGACGGCTACACCTTC.